The next 30 T cell receptor beta chains were all read from a single sample in a study of blood T cell repertoires in COVID-19. The protocol was immunoSEQ multiplex PCR, while the TCRdb copy is restricted to in-frame clones and leaves out a portion. The sample gives about 98,000 clones, 70% to 85% of which show up once; around 9.9% is in the top ten. The sequencing sample was made of peripheral blood. The source of these receptors is a man between 65 and 79 years old with active or convalescent COVID-19.

This chain uses TRBV6-4 with TRBJ2-3; D is possibly TRBD1 (5 bases). Germline V CDR1 and CDR2: MRHNA, SNTAGT. The CDR3 extends over 16 amino acids. V dropped 2 bases and J dropped 0 bases, with 12 bases sitting between them. CDR3: CASSDGRGGSTDTQYF. The DNA for the CDR3 is TGTGCCAGCAGTGACGGTAGGGGTGGGAGCACAGATACGCAGTATTTT.

This clone was observed once. V and J are TRBV6-5 and TRBJ2-5; D is ambiguous. CDR3 size: 13 residues. The germline CDR1 and CDR2 sequences are MNHEY and SVGAGI. Trimming cost V 5 bases and J 2 bases, with 9 bases left between them. The CDR3 reads CASSQTAQETQYF. For the CDR3, the DNA is TGTGCCAGCAGTCAAACAGCACAAGAGACCCAGTACTTC.

This chain uses TRBV28 with TRBJ2-7; 11 bases are shared with TRBD2. Germline loops: CDR1 MDHEN, CDR2 SYDVKM. Losses at the gene ends were 2 bases for V and 4 bases for J; bases not matched to a gene: 4. This CDR3 is built from 15 residues. The CDR3 sequence: CASSLLAGGRYEQYF. As DNA, the CDR3 is TGTGCCAGCAGTTTACTAGCGGGGGGCAGGTACGAGCAGTACTTC.

The V gene is TRBV2, the J gene TRBJ2-5; TRBD1 aligns across 8 bases. Trimming cost V 4 bases and J 0 bases; bases outside gene matches: 1. CDR1 is SNHLY and CDR2 is FYNNEI in the germline V gene. The CDR3 length is 14 residues. The CDR3 sequence: CASSVGQDQETQYF. As DNA, the CDR3 is TGTGCCAGCAGTGTGGGACAGGACCAAGAGACCCAGTACTTC.

This clone appeared once. This sequence joins TRBV2 and TRBJ2-6; tentatively, D is TRBD1 (6 bases). The ends were cut back, 6 bases at V and 1 base at J, with 10 bases in the middle. Germline lookup yields CDR1 SNHLY and CDR2 FYNNEI. The CDR3 covers 15 residues. The CDR3 DNA reads TGTGCCAGCAGGGTACAGGGATCTGGGGCCAACGTCCTGACTTTC. Its protein is CASRVQGSGANVLTF.

The genes are TRBV5-4 and TRBJ2-3; 9 nucleotides agree with TRBD1. CDR1 and CDR2 (germline): SGHNT, YYREEE (reference sequence). Trimming removed 4 bases from V and 2 bases from J; junction bases left unmatched: 5. The CDR3 is made up of 15 amino acids. This chain's CDR3 is CASSDTGGLTDTQYF. CDR3 sequence (DNA): TGTGCCAGCAGCGATACAGGGGGCCTCACAGATACGCAGTATTTT.

The gene calls are TRBV4-1 and TRBJ2-4, with 7 bases fitting TRBD2. Germline V lookup: CDR1 MGHRA, CDR2 YSYEKL. CDR3 length: 17 amino acids. Losses at the gene ends were 5 bases for V and 6 bases for J; bases not matched to a gene: 16. CDR3 sequence: CASSASLRGTSRNIQYF. In DNA, the CDR3 is TGCGCCAGCAGCGCAAGCTTGCGGGGGACGAGTAGAAACATTCAGTACTTC.

The V call is TRBV12-3 or TRBV12-4, the J call TRBJ1-2; D perhaps matches TRBD1 (5 bases). The V and J ends lost 6 bases and 7 bases respectively, with 12 bases between them. The CDR3 totals 12 residues. The CDR3 loop reads CASSSRVGGYTF. CDR3 sequence (DNA): TGTGCCAGCAGCTCCAGGGTTGGTGGCTACACCTTC.

This clone has only a few counts. This chain links TRBV12-5 with TRBJ2-2, with TRBD1 identical over 10 bases. J lost 3 bases, V lost 5 bases, and 12 bases had no gene match. In germline, CDR1 is LGHNT, CDR2 FRNRAP. This CDR3 region has 18 residues. The CDR3, as DNA: TGTGCTAGTGGTACCCCCCAAACCGGGACAGGGGACACCGGGGAGCTGTTTTTT. Protein sequence: CASGTPQTGTGDTGELFF.

The rearrangement joins TRBV12-3 or TRBV12-4 to TRBJ2-7, with D possibly TRBD1 on 5 matching bases. Trimming shortened V by 4 bases and J by 5 bases, and 12 bases separated the two germline ends. The CDR3 extends over 13 amino acids. DNA of the CDR3: TGTGCCAGCAGTTCGGGCAGGGTGGACGAGCAGTACTTC. This gives the protein CASSSGRVDEQYF.

The chain combines TRBV7-6 with TRBJ2-3; 13 bases agree with TRBD2. CDR1 SGHVS and CDR2 FNYEAQ come from the germline V gene. This CDR3 comprises 16 residues. J was trimmed by 4 bases and V by 5 bases; bases with no gene match: 6. As DNA, the CDR3 is TGTGCCAGCAGCCCCGGACTAGCGGGGGAGGCAGATACGCAGTATTTT. This sequence encodes CASSPGLAGEADTQYF.

This clone has only one observation. This rearrangement joins TRBV7-9 to TRBJ1-1, with a tentative D call TRBD1 (5 bases). V was pared by 4 bases and J by 3 bases, with 15 bases between. CDR3 length: 15 amino acids. CDR1 is SEHNR, CDR2 FQNEAQ, per germline (reference sequence). CDR3 in amino acids: CASSWKEGLDTEAFF. The CDR3 DNA is TGTGCCAGCAGCTGGAAGGAGGGGTTGGACACTGAAGCTTTCTTT.

This chain links TRBV18 with TRBJ2-3; D possibly corresponds to TRBD2 (5 bases). This CDR3 spans 14 amino acids. V was clipped by 4 bases and J by 2 bases, with 10 bases between them. Germline lookup yields CDR1 KGHSH and CDR2 LQKENI. Here the CDR3 DNA reads TGTGCCAGCTCACACGGACTTATCACAGATACGCAGTATTTT. Encoded protein: CASSHGLITDTQYF.

There are a few counts of this clone. The chain has TRBV4-1 and TRBJ1-5; 8 nucleotides align to TRBD1. J gave up 7 bases and V 0 bases, and 5 bases lay outside the gene matches. The germline V gene has CDR1 MGHRA and CDR2 YSYEKL. There are 15 residues in the CDR3. This CDR3 is CASSQDGQGEQPQHF. Here the CDR3 DNA reads TGCGCCAGCAGCCAAGATGGACAGGGCGAGCAGCCCCAGCATTTT.

The chain is built from TRBV24-1 and TRBJ1-3, with D maybe TRBD1 (5 bases). CDR3 size: 13 residues. Trimming removed 8 bases from V and 1 base from J, with 8 bases in between. Germline V gene lookup returns CDR1 KGHDR and CDR2 SFDVKD. Written as DNA, the CDR3 is TGTGCCACCACTACAGGATCTGGAAACACCATATATTTT. Its protein is CATTTGSGNTIYF.

V gene TRBV10-3 combines with J gene TRBJ1-2; tentative D call: TRBD1 (6 bases). Germline V gene data show CDR1 as ENHRY and CDR2 as SYGVKD. The CDR3 has 14 residues. V was pared by 7 bases and J by 2 bases, with 14 bases between. The CDR3 spells CAIKSDSTNYGYTF. CDR3 sequence (DNA): TGTGCCATCAAATCGGACAGTACCAACTATGGCTACACCTTC.

The CDR3 bases are TGTGCTAGTGGTTCCCCCCGGGGCGAGCAGTACTTC. Translating gives CASGSPRGEQYF. This chain joins TRBV12-5 and TRBJ2-7; tentatively, D is TRBD2 (5 bases). CDR1 is LGHNT, CDR2 FRNRAP, per germline. This CDR3 has 12 amino acids. The V and J ends lost 4 bases and 6 bases respectively, with 10 bases between them.

The rearrangement uses TRBV14 and TRBJ2-7; D not certain. The germline V and J ends were trimmed by 1 base and 3 bases, with 4 bases remaining between them. Per the germline V gene, CDR1 is SGHDN and CDR2 is FVKESK. This CDR3 comprises 12 residues. For the CDR3, the DNA is TGTGCCAGCAGCCAAGCTAACTACGAGCAGTACTTC. This translates into CASSQANYEQYF.

CDR3 sequence (DNA): TGTGCCAGTAGTATACTAGCGGGGGCTAACAATGAGCAGTTCTTC. It yields the protein CASSILAGANNEQFF. The V and J genes are TRBV19 and TRBJ2-1; 10 nucleotides agree with TRBD2. The CDR3 is 15 amino acids. V was pared by 2 bases and J by 5 bases, with 3 bases of the junction left unmatched. The germline gives CDR1 LNHDA, CDR2 SQIVND (reference sequence). Full variable domain (remainder filled in from reference TRBV19 and TRBJ2-1): DGGITQSPKYLFRKEGQNVTLSCEQNLNHDAMYWYRQDPGQGLRLIYYSQIVNDFQKGDIAEGYSVSREKKESFPLTVTSAQKNPTAFYLCASSILAGANNEQFFGPGTRLTVL.

This chain uses TRBV7-2 with TRBJ2-7, with D possibly matching TRBD1 (8 bases). CDR1 SGHTA and CDR2 FQGNSA come from the germline V gene. V gave up 5 bases and J gave up 6 bases, with 14 bases separating them. The CDR3 is 13 amino acids. The DNA of the CDR3 is TGTGCCAGCAGCGCGACAGGGGAGGGCGAGCAGTACTTC. Residues: CASSATGEGEQYF.

The CDR3 reads CASSSSGSRGETQYF. CDR3 nucleotides: TGCGCCAGCAGCTCCTCCGGGTCCCGGGGGGAGACCCAGTACTTC. The V and J genes are TRBV5-1 and TRBJ2-5; a possible D gene is TRBD2 (6 bases). Germline V gene lookup returns CDR1 SGHRS and CDR2 YFSETQ. The CDR3 is 15 residues long. V was pared by 3 bases and J by 5 bases, with 17 bases between.

Worth noting for this clone: The junction differs from germline at one of its ends, possibly a read error. Other DNA variants within this sample encode the same CDR3. The chain links TRBV9 to TRBJ2-1, with 13 bases fitting TRBD2. This CDR3 comprises 15 residues. Germline values: CDR1 SGDLS, CDR2 YYNGEE. This chain's CDR3 is CASSVVGLAGAEQFF. The CDR3 nucleotides read TGTGCTAGCAGCGTAGTAGGACTAGCGGGGGCTGAGCAGTTCTTC.

Concerning this clone: Other DNA sequences in the sample encode the same CDR3. The CDR3 sequence is CASSPGGYEQYF. The DNA for the CDR3 is TGTGCCAGCAGTCCGGGGGGGTACGAGCAGTACTTC. This chain joins TRBV12-3 or TRBV12-4 and TRBJ2-7, with 8 positions matching TRBD2. V was clipped by 5 bases and J by 4 bases; unmatched bases: 1. This CDR3 contains 12 residues.

The CDR3 sequence: CASSIPGGEETQYF. In DNA form, the CDR3 reads TGTGCCAGTAGTATCCCCGGGGGAGAAGAGACCCAGTACTTC. The chain joins TRBV19 to TRBJ2-5; D possibly corresponds to TRBD2 (6 bases). V lost 3 bases to trimming and J lost 3 bases, with 11 bases between them. The CDR3 consists of 14 residues. Germline V lookup: CDR1 LNHDA, CDR2 SQIVND (reference sequence).

The J gene is TRBJ1-6, the V gene TRBV11-3; 8 bases align to TRBD1. CDR3 length equals 16 residues. V lost 4 bases and J lost 7; bases outside the gene matches: 9. Per germline, CDR1 SGHNT and CDR2 YENEEA. CDR3 region: CASSSAGQGVNSPLHF. For the CDR3, the DNA is TGTGCCAGCAGCTCGGCCGGACAGGGCGTAAATTCACCCCTCCACTTT. Full variable domain (remainder filled in from reference TRBV11-3 and TRBJ1-6): EAGVVQSPRYKIIEKKQPVAFWCNPISGHNTLYWYLQNLGQGPELLIRYENEEAVDDSQLPKDRFSAERLKGVDSTLKIQPAELGDSAVYLCASSSAGQGVNSPLHFGNGTRLTVT.

The rearrangement uses TRBV30 and TRBJ2-7; 10 bases are a match to TRBD1. The V gene's germline CDR1 is GTSNPN and CDR2 SVGIG (reference sequence). CDR3 length equals 11 residues. The CDR3 is CARDRGGEQYF. Written as DNA, the CDR3 is TGTGCACGGGACAGGGGTGGCGAGCAGTACTTC.

This clone was seen more than once but under ten times. The sample holds other DNA sequences that translate to the same CDR3. J is TRBJ1-2 and V is TRBV5-1, with TRBD1 as a possible D gene (5 bases). V lost 3 bases and J 7 bases, leaving 16 bases between the germline ends. There are 14 residues in the CDR3. Germline V gives CDR1 SGHRS, CDR2 YFSETQ. The chain's CDR3 is CASSSESGTGGYTF. The CDR3, as DNA: TGCGCCAGCAGCTCAGAATCAGGGACTGGTGGCTACACCTTC.

This rearrangement joins TRBV7-2 to TRBJ2-1, with TRBD2 matching 10 bases. V lost 7 bases and J lost 1; bases outside the gene matches: 1. Per the germline V gene, CDR1 is SGHTA and CDR2 is FQGNSA. CDR3 length: 14 residues. This chain's CDR3 is CASMTSGSYNEQFF. The CDR3 nucleotides are TGTGCCAGCATGACTAGCGGGTCCTACAATGAGCAGTTCTTC.

The rearrangement uses TRBV4-3 and TRBJ1-6, with 10 positions matching TRBD1. The germline CDR1 and CDR2 sequences are LGHNA and YSLEER. V lost 1 base to trimming and J lost 10 bases; unmatched junction nucleotides: 4. The CDR3 runs 15 residues. CDR3 in DNA: TGCGCCAGCAGCCAAGGGGACAGGGGCAGCTCACCCCTCCACTTT. Translation: CASSQGDRGSSPLHF.

The chain is built from TRBV6-5 and TRBJ2-4; D is perhaps TRBD1 (6 bases). Germline V gives CDR1 MNHEY, CDR2 SVGAGI. V lost 8 bases to trimming and J lost 2 bases, with 13 bases between them. This CDR3 spans 14 amino acids. The CDR3 protein is CASQQGGTKNIQYF. Here the CDR3 DNA reads TGTGCCAGCCAACAGGGTGGGACCAAAAACATTCAGTACTTC.